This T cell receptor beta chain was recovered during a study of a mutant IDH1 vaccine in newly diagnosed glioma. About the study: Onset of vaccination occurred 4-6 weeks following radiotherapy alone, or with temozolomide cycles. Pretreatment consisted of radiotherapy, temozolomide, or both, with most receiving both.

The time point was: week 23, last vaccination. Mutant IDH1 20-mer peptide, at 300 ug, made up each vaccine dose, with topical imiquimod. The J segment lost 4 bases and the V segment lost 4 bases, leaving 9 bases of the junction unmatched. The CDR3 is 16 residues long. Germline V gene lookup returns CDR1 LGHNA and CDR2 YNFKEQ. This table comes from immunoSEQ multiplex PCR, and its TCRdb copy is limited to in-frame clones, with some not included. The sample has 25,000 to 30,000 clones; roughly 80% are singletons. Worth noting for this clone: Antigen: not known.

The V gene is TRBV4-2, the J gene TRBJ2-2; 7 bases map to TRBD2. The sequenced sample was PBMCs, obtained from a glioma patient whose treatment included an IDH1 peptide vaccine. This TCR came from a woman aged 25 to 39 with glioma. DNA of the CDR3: TGTGCCAGCAGCCGACAGTGGGGGGAGGGCACCGGGGAGCTGTTTTTT. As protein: CASSRQWGEGTGELFF.